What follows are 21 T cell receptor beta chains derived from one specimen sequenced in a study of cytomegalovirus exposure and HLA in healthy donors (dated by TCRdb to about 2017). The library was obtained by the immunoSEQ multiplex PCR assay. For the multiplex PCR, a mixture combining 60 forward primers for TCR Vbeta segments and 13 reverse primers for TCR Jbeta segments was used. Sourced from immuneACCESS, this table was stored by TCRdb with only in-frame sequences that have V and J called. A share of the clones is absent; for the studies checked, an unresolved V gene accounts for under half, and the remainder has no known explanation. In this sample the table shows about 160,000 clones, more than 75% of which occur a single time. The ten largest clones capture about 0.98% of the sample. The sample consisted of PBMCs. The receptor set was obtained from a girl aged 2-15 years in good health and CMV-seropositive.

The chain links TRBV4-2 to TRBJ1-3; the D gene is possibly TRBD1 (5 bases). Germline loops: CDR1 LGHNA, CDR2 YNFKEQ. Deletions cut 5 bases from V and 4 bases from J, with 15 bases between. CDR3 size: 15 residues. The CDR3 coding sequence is TGTGCCAGCAGCGCCGTAGGGGATCGCGGAAACACCATATATTTT. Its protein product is CASSAVGDRGNTIYF.

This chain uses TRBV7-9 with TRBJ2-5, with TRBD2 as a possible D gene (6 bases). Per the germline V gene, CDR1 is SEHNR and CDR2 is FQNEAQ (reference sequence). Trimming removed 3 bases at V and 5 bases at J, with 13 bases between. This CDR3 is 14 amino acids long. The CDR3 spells CASSLLGGEETQYF. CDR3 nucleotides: TGTGCCAGCAGCTTGTTAGGAGGGGAGGAGACCCAGTACTTC.

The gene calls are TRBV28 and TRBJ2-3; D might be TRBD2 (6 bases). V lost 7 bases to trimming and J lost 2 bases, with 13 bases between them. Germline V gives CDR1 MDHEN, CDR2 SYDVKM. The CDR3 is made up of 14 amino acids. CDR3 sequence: CASKASDHTDTQYF. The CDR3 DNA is TGTGCCAGCAAGGCTAGCGACCACACAGATACGCAGTATTTT.

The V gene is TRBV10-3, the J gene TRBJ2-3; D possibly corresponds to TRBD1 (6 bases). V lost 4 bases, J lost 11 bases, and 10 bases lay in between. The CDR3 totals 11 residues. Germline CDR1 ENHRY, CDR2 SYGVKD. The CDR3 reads CAISAGHGQYF. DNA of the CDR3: TGTGCCATCAGTGCGGGACACGGGCAGTATTTT.

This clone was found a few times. This CDR3 is CASNSLMGGQGAFGYTF. CDR3 nucleotides: TGCGCCAGCAACTCGTTAATGGGGGGACAGGGGGCGTTTGGCTACACCTTC. The rearrangement uses TRBV4-1 and TRBJ1-2, with 12 bases fitting TRBD1. This CDR3 spans 17 amino acids. J lost 7 bases, V lost 7 bases, and 16 bases had no gene match. Looked up from germline, CDR1 is MGHRA and CDR2 is YSYEKL.

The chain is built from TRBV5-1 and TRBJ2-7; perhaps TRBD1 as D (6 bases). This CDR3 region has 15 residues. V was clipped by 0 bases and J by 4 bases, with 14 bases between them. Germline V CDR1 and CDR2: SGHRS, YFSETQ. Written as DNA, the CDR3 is TGCGCCAGCAGCTTGGAACTTAACAGGGCGTACGAGCAGTACTTC. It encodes CASSLELNRAYEQYF.

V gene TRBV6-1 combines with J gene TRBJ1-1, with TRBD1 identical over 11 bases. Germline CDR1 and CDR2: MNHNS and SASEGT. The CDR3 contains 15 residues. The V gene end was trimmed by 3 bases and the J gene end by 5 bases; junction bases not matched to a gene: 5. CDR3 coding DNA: TGTGCCAGCAGTGAGACCGGGACAGGGGGAACTGAAGCTTTCTTT. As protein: CASSETGTGGTEAFF.

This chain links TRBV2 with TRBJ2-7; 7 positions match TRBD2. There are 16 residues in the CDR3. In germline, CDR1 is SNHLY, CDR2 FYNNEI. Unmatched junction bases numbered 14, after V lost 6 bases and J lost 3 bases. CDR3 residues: CASRGSGTKNYYEQYF. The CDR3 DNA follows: TGTGCCAGCAGAGGATCCGGGACTAAAAACTACTACGAGCAGTACTTC.

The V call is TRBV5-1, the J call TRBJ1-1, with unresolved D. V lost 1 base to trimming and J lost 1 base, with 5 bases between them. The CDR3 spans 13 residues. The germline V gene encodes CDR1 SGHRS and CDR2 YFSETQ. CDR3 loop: CASSLPSNTEAFF. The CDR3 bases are TGCGCCAGCAGCTTGCCGTCGAACACTGAAGCTTTCTTT.

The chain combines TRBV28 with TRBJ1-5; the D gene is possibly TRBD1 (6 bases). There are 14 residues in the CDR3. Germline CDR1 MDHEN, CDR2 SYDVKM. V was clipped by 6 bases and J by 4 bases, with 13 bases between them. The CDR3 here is CASRLQGLNQPQHF. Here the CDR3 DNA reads TGTGCCAGCAGACTACAGGGATTGAATCAGCCCCAGCATTTT.

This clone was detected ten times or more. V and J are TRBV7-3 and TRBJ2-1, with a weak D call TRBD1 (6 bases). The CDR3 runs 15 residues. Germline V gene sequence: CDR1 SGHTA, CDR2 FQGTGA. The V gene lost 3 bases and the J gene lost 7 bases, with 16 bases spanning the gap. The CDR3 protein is CASSLSNGGGNEQFF. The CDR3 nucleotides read TGTGCCAGCAGCTTGTCTAATGGGGGCGGGAATGAGCAGTTCTTC.

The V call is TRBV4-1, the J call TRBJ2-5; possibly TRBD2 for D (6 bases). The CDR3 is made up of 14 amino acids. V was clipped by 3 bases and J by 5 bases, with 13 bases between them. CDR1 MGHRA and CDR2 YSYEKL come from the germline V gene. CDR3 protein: CASSHPGTRETQYF. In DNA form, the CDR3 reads TGCGCCAGCAGCCATCCCGGGACTCGGGAGACCCAGTACTTC.

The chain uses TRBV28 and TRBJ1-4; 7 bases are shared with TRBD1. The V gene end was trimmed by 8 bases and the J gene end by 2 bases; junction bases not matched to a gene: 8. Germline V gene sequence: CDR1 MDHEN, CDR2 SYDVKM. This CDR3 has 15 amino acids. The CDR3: CASRGEGQTNEKLFF. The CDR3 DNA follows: TGTGCCAGCCGTGGAGAGGGACAGACTAATGAAAAACTGTTTTTT.

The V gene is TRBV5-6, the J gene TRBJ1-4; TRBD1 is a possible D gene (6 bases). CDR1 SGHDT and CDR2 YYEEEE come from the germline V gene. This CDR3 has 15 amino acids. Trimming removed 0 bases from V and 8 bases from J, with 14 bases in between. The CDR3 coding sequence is TGTGCCAGCAGCTTGGCGATAAAAACAGGGGAAAAACTGTTTTTT. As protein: CASSLAIKTGEKLFF. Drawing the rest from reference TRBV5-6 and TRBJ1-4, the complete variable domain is DAGVTQSPTHLIKTRGQQVTLRCSPKSGHDTVSWYQQALGQGPQFIFQYYEEEERQRGNFPDRFSGHQFPNYSSELNVNALLLGDSALYLCASSLAIKTGEKLFFGSGTQLSVL.

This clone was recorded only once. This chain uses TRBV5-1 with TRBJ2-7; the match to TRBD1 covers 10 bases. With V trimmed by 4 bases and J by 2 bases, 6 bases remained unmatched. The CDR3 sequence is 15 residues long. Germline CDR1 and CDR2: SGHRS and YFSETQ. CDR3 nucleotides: TGCGCCAGCAGCCGACAGGGGGCCATGGCCTACGAGCAGTACTTC. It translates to CASSRQGAMAYEQYF.

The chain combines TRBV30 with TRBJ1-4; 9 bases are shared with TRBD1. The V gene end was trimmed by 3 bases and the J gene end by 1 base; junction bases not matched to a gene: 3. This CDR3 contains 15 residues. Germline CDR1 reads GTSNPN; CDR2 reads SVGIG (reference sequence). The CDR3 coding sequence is TGTGCCTGGAGGGGACAGGGCGGAACTAATGAAAAACTGTTTTTT. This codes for CAWRGQGGTNEKLFF.

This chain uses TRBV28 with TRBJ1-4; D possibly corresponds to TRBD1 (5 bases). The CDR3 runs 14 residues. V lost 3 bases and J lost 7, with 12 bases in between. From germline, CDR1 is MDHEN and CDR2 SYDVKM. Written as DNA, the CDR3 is TGTGCCAGCAGTTTGGTCCGGGGGAGTGAAAAACTGTTTTTT. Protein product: CASSLVRGSEKLFF.

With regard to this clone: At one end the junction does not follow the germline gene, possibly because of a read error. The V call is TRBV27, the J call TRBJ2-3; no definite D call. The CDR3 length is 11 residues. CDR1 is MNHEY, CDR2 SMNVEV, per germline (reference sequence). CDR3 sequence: CPIADTDTQYF. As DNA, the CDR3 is TGCCCAATAGCTGACACAGATACGCAGTATTTT.

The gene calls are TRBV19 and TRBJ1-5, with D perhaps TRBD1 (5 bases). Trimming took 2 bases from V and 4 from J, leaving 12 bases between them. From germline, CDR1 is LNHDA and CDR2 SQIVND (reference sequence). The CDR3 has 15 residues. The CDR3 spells CASSIRGPRNQPQHF. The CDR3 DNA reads TGTGCCAGTAGTATAAGGGGTCCGCGAAATCAGCCCCAGCATTTT.

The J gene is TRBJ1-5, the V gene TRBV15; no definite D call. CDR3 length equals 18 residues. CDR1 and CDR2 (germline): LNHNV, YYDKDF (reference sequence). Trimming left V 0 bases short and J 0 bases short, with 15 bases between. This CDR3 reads CATSRDGAGAYSNQPQHF. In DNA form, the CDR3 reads TGTGCCACCAGCAGAGATGGTGCAGGCGCTTATAGCAATCAGCCCCAGCATTTT.

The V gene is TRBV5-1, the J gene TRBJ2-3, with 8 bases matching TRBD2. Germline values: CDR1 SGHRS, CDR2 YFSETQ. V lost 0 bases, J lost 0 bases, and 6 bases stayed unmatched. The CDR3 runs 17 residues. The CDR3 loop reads CASSLALSGTSTDTQYF. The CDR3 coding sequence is TGCGCCAGCAGCTTGGCTCTTAGCGGGACTAGCACAGATACGCAGTATTTT.